Listed below are T cell receptor beta chains from one sample, sequenced in a study of long-term antiretroviral therapy in people with HIV. Sequenced by immunoSEQ multiplex PCR; TCRdb stores in-frame clones only, minus some. In the table there are approximately 11,000 clones, 80% to 90% of which are singletons. The source was unsorted PBMCs, collected around 7.2 years after starting antiretroviral therapy. Receptors were obtained from a man in his forties or fifties with HIV. CDR3s include the opening cysteine and the closing phenylalanine or tryptophan. Each record gives: J gene, clone size, D gene, V gene, CDR3 DNA, CDR3 protein. The D gene is left open where the match is weak. The size of a clone is reported for some rows only, either as once, few or many, or as a class for expanded clones.

TRBJ2-7	.	.	TRBV9	TGTGCCAGCAGCGTAGGACAGTCTTTATCCTACGAGCAGTACTTC	CASSVGQSLSYEQYF
TRBJ1-1	.	.	TRBV13	TGTGCCAGGGGGGAGACTCGGAGGACTGAAGCTTTCTTT	CARGETRRTEAFF
TRBJ2-3	once	.	TRBV6-5	TGTGCCAGCAGTTATGGGATAGCGGCTAACACAGATACGCAGTATTTT	CASSYGIAANTDTQYF
TRBJ1-2	.	TRBD1	TRBV7-9	TGTGCCAGCAGCTTCCGGGACAGACCAAACTATGGCTACACCTTC	CASSFRDRPNYGYTF
TRBJ2-2	.	TRBD1	TRBV2	TGTGCCAGCAGTGAAGACCCCGGGACAGATAACACCGGGGAGCTGTTTTTT	CASSEDPGTDNTGELFF
TRBJ2-7	.	TRBD2	TRBV29-1	TGCAGCGTTGAAGATCTAAGCGGGGGGGTCCCCCGCCAGCAGTACTTC	CSVEDLSGGVPRQQYF
TRBJ1-1	.	.	TRBV6-1	TGTGCCAGCAGTGAAGGAGCTGAAGCTTTCTTT	CASSEGAEAFF
TRBJ2-3	.	.	TRBV10-2	TGCGCCAGCAGTGAGTCGGGACCCAGGGGAGGGACAGATACGCAGTATTTT	CASSESGPRGGTDTQYF
TRBJ1-2	.	TRBD1	TRBV6-1	TGTGCCAGCAGTGACCCCGGGACAGGGAATGGCTACACCTTC	CASSDPGTGNGYTF
TRBJ2-1	.	TRBD1	TRBV27	TGTGCCAGCAGCCCCAGACAGGGTCGCAACAATGAGCAGTTCTTC	CASSPRQGRNNEQFF
TRBJ1-2	.	.	TRBV6-6	TGTGCCAGCAGTTATAGTCCAGCCTCTAACTATGGCTACACCTTC	CASSYSPASNYGYTF
TRBJ2-7	.	.	TRBV5-6	TGTGCCAGCAGCTGGAAACAGGGCTTCTACGAGCAGTACTTC	CASSWKQGFYEQYF
TRBJ2-1	.	TRBD1	TRBV4-1	TGCGCCAGCAGCCCCCCTAGGACAGGGGGGTACAATGAGCAGTTCTTC	CASSPPRTGGYNEQFF
TRBJ2-3	few	.	TRBV4-1	TGCGCCAGCAGCCAACAAGTTACTAGCACAGATACGCAGTATTTT	CASSQQVTSTDTQYF
TRBJ2-1	.	.	TRBV5-6	TGTGCCAGCAGCTTGGGACAGGCTAGTTACAATGAGCAGTTCTTC	CASSLGQASYNEQFF
TRBJ1-2	.	.	TRBV19	TGTGCCAGTAGTATAGACCTAGGAGGGCTTAACTATGGCTACACCTTC	CASSIDLGGLNYGYTF
TRBJ2-3	.	TRBD2	TRBV7-9	TGTGCCAGCAGCCCCCGGACTAGCGGGGAGTCAGATACGCAGTATTTT	CASSPRTSGESDTQYF
TRBJ2-2	.	.	TRBV10-3	TGTGCCATCAGTGGGGGCACGGACACCGGGGAGCTGTTTTTT	CAISGGTDTGELFF
TRBJ1-3	.	.	TRBV13	TGTGCCAGCAGCCATACTAGACTCAGCTCTGGAAACACCATATATTTT	CASSHTRLSSGNTIYF
TRBJ2-6	.	TRBD2	TRBV9	TGTGCCAGCAGCGTTCAGCGGGGCCTCTCTGGGGCCAACGTCCTGACTTTC	CASSVQRGLSGANVLTF
TRBJ2-2	.	TRBD2	TRBV2	TGTGCCAGCAGTGAAGCTTTACTAGCGGGGTACACCGGGGAGCTGTTTTTT	CASSEALLAGYTGELFF
TRBJ2-2	.	.	TRBV30	TGTGCCTGGAGTGCCGGGACACCTGGCACCGGGGAGCTGTTTTTT	CAWSAGTPGTGELFF
TRBJ2-3	.	.	TRBV5-1	TGCGCCAGCAGCTTTTCGGAAGGGTGGCAGTATTTT	CASSFSEGWQYF
TRBJ2-1	.	.	TRBV29-1	TGCAGCGTTGAAGACCTACAGGGCAGAGTCTACAATGAGCAGTTCTTC	CSVEDLQGRVYNEQFF
TRBJ1-1	.	.	TRBV6-1	TGTGCCAGCAGTCCCCCGATGGACACTGAAGCTTTCTTT	CASSPPMDTEAFF
TRBJ2-5	.	.	TRBV7-8	TGTGCCAGCAGCTCCGGGGAGGCACAAGAGACCCAGTACTTC	CASSSGEAQETQYF
TRBJ1-3	.	.	TRBV9	TGTGCCAGCAGCGTATGGCCTGGAAACACCATATATTTT	CASSVWPGNTIYF
TRBJ2-7	.	.	TRBV7-9	TGTGCCAGCAGCTTAGGAGCCCGGGAGCAGTACTTC	CASSLGAREQYF
TRBJ2-3	.	.	TRBV27	TGTGCCAGCAGTTTGAGCCCATTCACAGATACGCAGTATTTT	CASSLSPFTDTQYF
TRBJ2-7	.	TRBD1	TRBV5-1	TGCGCCAGCAGGTTTGACAGGGGGCTTTCCTACGAGCAGTACTTC	CASRFDRGLSYEQYF
TRBJ1-1	.	.	TRBV6-5	TGTGCCAGCAGTTTGAGGAAGAACACTGAAGCTTTCTTT	CASSLRKNTEAFF
TRBJ2-3	.	.	TRBV2	TGTGCCAGCAGACAGGGACCCCTGCGCACAGATACGCAGTATTTT	CASRQGPLRTDTQYF
TRBJ1-1	.	.	TRBV10-3	TGTGCCATCAGTGAGTTAGGCCAGAACACTGAAGCTTTCTTT	CAISELGQNTEAFF
TRBJ2-7	.	.	TRBV5-1	TGCGCCAGCAGCTTGGCCGAAGGGTTTACGGACGGCTCCTACGAGCAGTACTTC	CASSLAEGFTDGSYEQYF